This entry lists 26 T cell receptor beta chains sequenced from one sample in a study of T cell changes during pregnancy in multiple sclerosis. Some clones are missing from TCRdb's copy, which holds only in-frame ones; the method was immunoSEQ multiplex PCR. The sample yields tens of thousands of clones, roughly nine tenths seen once. This sample comprised CD8+ T cells from peripheral blood mononuclear cells, obtained in the first trimester of pregnancy. These receptors were collected from a female donor with multiple sclerosis, enrolled in a pregnancy study.

The genes are TRBV19 and TRBJ2-2; no reliable D call. Trimming took 5 bases from V and 6 from J, leaving 7 bases between them. The CDR3 has 12 amino acids. Looked up from germline, CDR1 is LNHDA and CDR2 is SQIVND (reference sequence). In DNA, the CDR3 is TGTGCCAGTAGTGTTAGTGCCGGGGAGCTGTTTTTT. Translation gives CASSVSAGELFF.

CDR3 sequence reads: CASSLLAGEGSYNEQFF. The CDR3 DNA follows: TGTGCCAGCAGCCTGTTAGCGGGAGAAGGCTCCTACAATGAGCAGTTCTTC. The chain employs TRBV11-3 and TRBJ2-1; 9 nucleotides line up with TRBD2. The V and J ends lost 5 bases and 0 bases, in that order; junction bases with no gene match: 8. The CDR3 has 17 residues. From germline, CDR1 is SGHNT and CDR2 YENEEA.

The gene calls are TRBV29-1 and TRBJ1-1, with unresolved D. The germline V and J ends were trimmed by 4 bases and 5 bases, with 23 bases remaining between them. Germline lookup yields CDR1 SQVTM and CDR2 ANQGSEA. This CDR3 is built from 16 residues. CDR3 in DNA: TGCAGCGTTGCCGCAGGAGAATTTATATCGGGAACTGAAGCTTTCTTT. Amino acid sequence: CSVAAGEFISGTEAFF.

The genes are TRBV4-1 and TRBJ2-6, with 7 bases lining up with TRBD1. V trimming: 4 bases; J trimming: 0 bases; junction bases outside the gene matches: 12. Germline lookup yields CDR1 MGHRA and CDR2 YSYEKL. CDR3 length equals 19 residues. CDR3: CASSPAPGQPSSGANVLTF. DNA of the CDR3: TGCGCCAGCAGCCCCGCCCCGGGACAGCCGTCCTCTGGGGCCAACGTCCTGACTTTC.

The rearrangement uses TRBV2 and TRBJ2-5; D perhaps matches TRBD2 (6 bases). Between the trimmed V and J ends, which lost 3 bases and 5 bases, there was a span of 13 bases. The germline V gene has CDR1 SNHLY and CDR2 FYNNEI. CDR3 length: 14 residues. The CDR3 nucleotides are TGTGCCAGCAGTGAGAGACTAGTTCCTGAGACCCAGTACTTC. Its translation is CASSERLVPETQYF.

Concerning this clone: This specimen includes other DNA sequences encoding the same CDR3. Here the CDR3 reads CASSPGSGYEQYF. DNA for the CDR3: TGTGCCAGTAGTCCAGGGTCGGGCTACGAGCAGTACTTC. The chain combines TRBV19 with TRBJ2-7; possible D gene TRBD1, 5 bases. Looked up from germline, CDR1 is LNHDA and CDR2 is SQIVND (reference sequence). The CDR3 is made up of 13 amino acids. Trimming pared 5 bases from V and 3 bases from J, leaving 11 bases between.

CDR3 region: CASSEAGLGGTEAFF. In DNA, the CDR3 is TGTGCCAGCAGTGAAGCGGGTCTAGGGGGCACTGAAGCTTTCTTT. The chain employs TRBV2 and TRBJ1-1; the D gene is possibly TRBD1 (6 bases). This CDR3 contains 15 residues. Germline V gives CDR1 SNHLY, CDR2 FYNNEI. With 0 bases removed from V and 4 bases from J, the gap between germline ends came to 12 bases.

This chain joins TRBV27 and TRBJ1-5, with a possible D match to TRBD1 (5 bases). Germline CDR1 MNHEY, CDR2 SMNVEV (reference sequence). The germline V and J ends were trimmed by 3 bases and 7 bases, with 10 bases remaining between them. The CDR3 sequence is 13 residues long. In nucleotides, the CDR3 is TGTGCCAGCAGTTTTCAGGGTCAACAGCCCCAGCATTTT. Translated, it gives CASSFQGQQPQHF.

The chain is built from TRBV19 and TRBJ2-5, with TRBD2 matching 10 bases. The CDR3 has 16 amino acids. Germline values: CDR1 LNHDA, CDR2 SQIVND (reference sequence). V lost 5 bases, J lost 5 bases, and 11 bases stayed unmatched. The CDR3 reads CASSRTLAGVGETQYF. In nucleotides, the CDR3 is TGTGCCAGTAGTCGAACGCTAGCGGGAGTAGGGGAGACCCAGTACTTC.

The rearrangement joins TRBV4-1 to TRBJ2-1; 7 nucleotides align to TRBD2. The CDR3 contains 15 residues. Germline V gene lookup returns CDR1 MGHRA and CDR2 YSYEKL. The V and J ends lost 3 bases and 4 bases, in that order; junction bases with no gene match: 6. The CDR3 nucleotides read TGCGCCAGCAGCCAGTCTAGCGGAGGTTACAATGAGCAGTTCTTC. Amino acids: CASSQSSGGYNEQFF.

V is TRBV4-2 and J is TRBJ2-7, with 7 bases lining up with TRBD1. Germline values: CDR1 LGHNA, CDR2 YNFKEQ. The CDR3 length is 14 residues. V lost 4 bases to trimming and J lost 6 bases; unmatched junction nucleotides: 9. The CDR3 sequence: CASSPGQAAGEQYF. Written as DNA, the CDR3 is TGTGCCAGCAGCCCCGGACAGGCGGCCGGCGAGCAGTACTTC.

The rearrangement joins TRBV18 to TRBJ2-2; D may be TRBD2 (5 bases). The germline V and J ends were trimmed by 2 bases and 6 bases, with 13 bases remaining between them. The CDR3 has 15 residues. Looked up from germline, CDR1 is KGHSH and CDR2 is LQKENI. CDR3 sequence: CASSPSRPLAGELFF. In nucleotides, the CDR3 is TGTGCCAGCTCACCATCGAGACCACTAGCCGGGGAGCTGTTTTTT.

V and J are TRBV27 and TRBJ2-1; 7 positions agree with TRBD2. CDR1 and CDR2 from the germline V gene are MNHEY and SMNVEV (reference sequence). The CDR3 extends over 14 amino acids. The V segment lost 5 bases and the J segment 1 base; nucleotides outside the gene matches: 2. CDR3 amino acids: CASSPGGSYNEQFF. CDR3 nucleotide sequence: TGTGCCAGCAGTCCCGGGGGGTCCTACAATGAGCAGTTCTTC.

In its sample, this clone is medium-sized. V usage is TRBV28 and J usage is TRBJ2-7; D possibly corresponds to TRBD2 (6 bases). Germline assignment: CDR1 MDHEN and CDR2 SYDVKM. The CDR3 is 13 amino acids. V lost 3 bases and J 1 base, leaving 7 bases between the germline ends. The chain's CDR3 is CASSLEGSYEQYF. The CDR3 DNA follows: TGTGCCAGCAGTTTGGAGGGGTCCTACGAGCAGTACTTC.

The chain has TRBV2 and TRBJ2-7, with D maybe TRBD1 (6 bases). Germline V lookup: CDR1 SNHLY, CDR2 FYNNEI. The CDR3 contains 16 residues. V dropped 8 bases and J dropped 3 bases, with 23 bases sitting between them. The CDR3 nucleotides are TGTGCCAGCTTAGAAGTTAGGGACACCTTATACTACGAGCAGTACTTC. It encodes CASLEVRDTLYYEQYF.

The V call is TRBV6-5, the J call TRBJ2-2, with 7 bases aligning to TRBD2. V shed 10 bases and J 2 bases; nucleotides not matched to a gene: 4. Germline V CDR1 and CDR2: MNHEY, SVGAGI. CDR3 length: 13 residues. Here the CDR3 DNA reads TGTGCCACCCAGCGGGGAAACACCGGGGAGCTGTTTTTT. As protein: CATQRGNTGELFF.

The chain uses TRBV6-1 and TRBJ2-7; D remains unclear. This CDR3 has 12 amino acids. Germline V gene sequence: CDR1 MNHNS, CDR2 SASEGT. With 3 bases removed from V and 0 bases from J, the gap between germline ends came to 3 bases. The CDR3 is CASSDGSYEQYF. CDR3 nucleotides: TGTGCCAGCAGTGACGGCTCCTACGAGCAGTACTTC.

V is TRBV9 and J is TRBJ2-3; D ambiguous. The CDR3 contains 16 residues. CDR1 SGDLS and CDR2 YYNGEE come from the germline V gene. Trimming stripped 3 bases from V and 0 bases from J, with 14 bases between. The CDR3, as DNA: TGTGCCAGCAGCGAGACTTCTCAATATAGCACAGATACGCAGTATTTT. Amino acids: CASSETSQYSTDTQYF.

This clone was recorded only once. This rearrangement joins TRBV9 to TRBJ1-2, with D unclear. The CDR3 consists of 13 residues. V was clipped by 0 bases and J by 7 bases, with 10 bases between them. Germline lookup yields CDR1 SGDLS and CDR2 YYNGEE. DNA of the CDR3: TGTGCCAGCAGCGTAGTTTCCTCAGGTGGCTACACCTTC. It specifies CASSVVSSGGYTF.

The chain has TRBV27 and TRBJ2-7, with a possible D match to TRBD2 (7 bases). The CDR3 length is 15 residues. CDR1 and CDR2 from the germline V gene are MNHEY and SMNVEV (reference sequence). V was clipped by 4 bases and J by 0 bases, with 13 bases between them. CDR3 DNA sequence: TGTGCCAGCAGTTCCAGCGGGGACAACTCCTACGAGCAGTACTTC. Protein sequence: CASSSSGDNSYEQYF.

The chain joins TRBV14 to TRBJ1-2; 10 nucleotides match TRBD1. The junction had 9 bases not matched to a gene; V was cut back by 1 base and J by 7 bases. Per the germline V gene, CDR1 is SGHDN and CDR2 is FVKESK. The CDR3 covers 16 residues. The CDR3 is CASSQGFWTGGRGYTF. The CDR3 DNA reads TGTGCCAGCAGCCAAGGATTCTGGACAGGGGGTCGTGGCTACACCTTC.

V is TRBV27 and J is TRBJ1-2; the D gene is possibly TRBD1 (5 bases). The CDR3 has 16 residues. The V end lost 2 bases, the J end lost 2 bases, and 15 bases lay between the germline ends. Germline V lookup: CDR1 MNHEY, CDR2 SMNVEV (reference sequence). The CDR3: CASSLNGQGVNYGYTF. Written as DNA, the CDR3 is TGTGCCAGCAGTTTAAACGGGCAGGGTGTAAACTATGGCTACACCTTC.

V and J are TRBV5-6 and TRBJ2-5, with TRBD2 identical over 7 bases. Germline V gene data show CDR1 as SGHDT and CDR2 as YYEEEE. The junction had 17 bases not matched to a gene; V was cut back by 4 bases and J by 2 bases. The CDR3 consists of 18 residues. CDR3 loop: CASSQEGFLAELQETQYF. CDR3 bases: TGTGCCAGCAGCCAGGAGGGGTTTCTAGCGGAGTTACAAGAGACCCAGTACTTC.

CDR3 in amino acids: CASSFGESGNTIYF. CDR3 DNA sequence: TGTGCCAGCAGCTTCGGTGAATCTGGAAACACCATATATTTT. The V call is TRBV5-6, the J call TRBJ1-3; unclear D gene. The CDR3 is made up of 14 amino acids. With 2 bases removed from V and 1 base from J, the gap between germline ends came to 7 bases. Germline CDR1 is SGHDT and CDR2 is YYEEEE.

This clone appeared a single time. This sequence joins TRBV6-6 and TRBJ1-1; no firm D call. This CDR3 has 13 amino acids. Trimming pared 0 bases from V and 4 bases from J, leaving 6 bases between. CDR1 MNHNY and CDR2 SVGAGI come from the germline V gene (reference sequence). Here the CDR3 DNA reads TGTGCCAGCAGTTACTCGATGAGCACTGAAGCTTTCTTT. It specifies CASSYSMSTEAFF.

This chain joins TRBV28 and TRBJ1-5, with TRBD1 matching over 8 bases. The CDR3 length is 18 residues. J lost 2 bases, V lost 6 bases, and 15 bases had no gene match. CDR1 and CDR2 from the germline V gene are MDHEN and SYDVKM. CDR3 loop: CASSYQGADNIGNQPQHF. CDR3 nucleotide sequence: TGTGCCAGCAGCTACCAGGGGGCGGATAACATAGGCAATCAGCCCCAGCATTTT.